The 12 T cell receptor beta chains below all came from one sample that was sequenced in a study of cytotoxic CD8 clonotypes in ibrutinib-treated CLL. Using immunoSEQ multiplex PCR, the repertoire was profiled, and TCRdb retains in-frame clones only, with some absent. The top ten hold 5% to 6% of the sample, which has around 91,000 clones, 85% to 90% seen once. This material consisted of PBMCs, taken before ibrutinib treatment. The receptors stem from a human donor with chronic lymphocytic leukemia.

V usage is TRBV11-2 and J usage is TRBJ2-7; maybe TRBD1 (5 bases). Germline CDR1 is SGHAT and CDR2 is FQNNGV. The V gene lost 5 bases and the J gene lost 0 bases, with 8 bases spanning the gap. CDR3 size: 13 residues. CDR3: CASSPGYSYEQYF. The CDR3 coding sequence is TGTGCCAGCAGCCCAGGGTACTCCTACGAGCAGTACTTC.

This chain links TRBV28 with TRBJ2-3; D possibly corresponds to TRBD2 (6 bases). V was trimmed by 3 bases and J by 1 base, leaving 17 bases between them. There are 17 residues in the CDR3. In germline, CDR1 is MDHEN, CDR2 SYDVKM. The CDR3 DNA is TGTGCCAGCAGTTTTGGCGGACTACCCCCTGGCACAGATACGCAGTATTTT. It specifies CASSFGGLPPGTDTQYF.

V is TRBV2 and J is TRBJ1-5, with TRBD1 as a possible D gene (6 bases). The V end lost 3 bases, the J end lost 1 base, and 13 bases lay between the germline ends. Germline CDR1 reads SNHLY; CDR2 reads FYNNEI. This CDR3 contains 16 residues. The CDR3 DNA follows: TGTGCCAGCAGTGATACGGGCAGGGGAAGCAATCAGCCCCAGCATTTT. Translated, it gives CASSDTGRGSNQPQHF.

A few counts support this clone. V is TRBV7-2 and J is TRBJ2-5; 10 bases map to TRBD1. Germline V lookup: CDR1 SGHTA, CDR2 FQGNSA. V lost 0 bases and J lost 8; bases outside the gene matches: 6. The CDR3 sequence is 15 residues long. This chain's CDR3 is CASSLAFDRGRTQYF. The CDR3 bases are TGTGCCAGCAGCTTAGCCTTCGACAGGGGGCGTACCCAGTACTTC. The full variable domain, completed using reference TRBV7-2 and TRBJ2-5, is GAGVSQSPSNKVTEKGKDVELRCDPISGHTALYWYRQSLGQGLEFLIYFQGNSAPDKSGLPSDRFSAERTGGSVSTLTIQRTQQEDSAVYLCASSLAFDRGRTQYFGPGTRLLVL.

The chain combines TRBV6-1 with TRBJ1-5, with TRBD1 matching over 7 bases. The J segment lost 4 bases and the V segment lost 4 bases, leaving 7 bases of the junction unmatched. There are 15 residues in the CDR3. The germline CDR1 and CDR2 sequences are MNHNS and SASEGT. CDR3 region: CASSVDRDINQPQHF. The CDR3 DNA sequence: TGTGCCAGCAGTGTTGACAGGGACATTAATCAGCCCCAGCATTTT.

In its sample, this clone was seen a few times. The chain recombines TRBV15 with TRBJ1-1, with D perhaps TRBD1 (5 bases). The CDR3 covers 15 residues. Trimming left V 3 bases short and J 1 base short, with 12 bases between. The germline V gene encodes CDR1 LNHNV and CDR2 YYDKDF (reference sequence). The CDR3 protein is CATSSQGGWNTEAFF. The CDR3 DNA sequence: TGTGCCACCAGCAGCCAGGGAGGGTGGAACACTGAAGCTTTCTTT.

V and J are TRBV12-5 and TRBJ2-1, with a weak D call TRBD1 (5 bases). Germline-derived CDR1 and CDR2 are LGHNT and FRNRAP. This CDR3 is 11 amino acids long. V was trimmed by 3 bases and J by 10 bases, leaving 7 bases between them. The CDR3 region has the DNA TGTGCTAGTGGTTTCCAGGGAGAGCAGTTCTTC. Residues: CASGFQGEQFF.

The chain is built from TRBV30 and TRBJ1-1; D unclear. The CDR3 is made up of 17 amino acids. CDR1 is GTSNPN and CDR2 is SVGIG in the germline V gene (reference sequence). Trimming took off 0 bases at V and 1 base at J, with 18 bases between the two ends. The CDR3 loop reads CAWSVFQAGRENTEAFF. The CDR3 DNA reads TGTGCCTGGAGTGTATTCCAAGCAGGACGCGAGAACACTGAAGCTTTCTTT.

The V gene is TRBV7-9, the J gene TRBJ2-1; possibly TRBD2 for D (6 bases). The CDR3 sequence is 18 residues long. Trimming took off 2 bases at V and 2 bases at J, with 19 bases between the two ends. The germline V gene encodes CDR1 SEHNR and CDR2 FQNEAQ (reference sequence). CDR3 amino acids: CASSLRLATPRAYNEQFF. The CDR3 nucleotides are TGTGCCAGCAGCTTAAGGCTAGCGACCCCAAGGGCCTACAATGAGCAGTTCTTC.

This clone showed up just once. The chain carries TRBV19 and TRBJ1-5, with D possibly TRBD1 on 6 matching bases. V was pared by 5 bases and J by 5 bases, with 13 bases between. The CDR3 contains 14 residues. Per the germline V gene, CDR1 is LNHDA and CDR2 is SQIVND (reference sequence). The DNA for the CDR3 is TGTGCCAGTAGTGGAGGAGGGGGAGATCAGCCCCAGCATTTT. It yields the protein CASSGGGGDQPQHF.

The gene calls are TRBV6-5 and TRBJ1-6, with a possible D match to TRBD1 (5 bases). CDR1 and CDR2 (germline): MNHEY, SVGAGI. V dropped 6 bases and J dropped 7 bases, with 13 bases sitting between them. This CDR3 contains 14 residues. In nucleotides, the CDR3 is TGTGCCAGCAGCGGACGGGACGGGAATTCACCCCTCCACTTT. The encoded protein is CASSGRDGNSPLHF.

The rearrangement joins TRBV29-1 to TRBJ2-5, with no clear D. CDR1 and CDR2 (germline): SQVTM, ANQGSEA. Trimming pared 7 bases from V and 5 bases from J, leaving 5 bases between. There are 9 residues in the CDR3. This CDR3 is CSASETQYF. In DNA form, the CDR3 reads TGCAGCGCCTCGGAGACCCAGTACTTC.